A single sample gave rise to the 6 T cell receptor beta chains below, sequenced in a study of T cells expressing NK-cell markers. TCRdb re-analyzed the 5' RACE reads; it lists each CDR3 protein once, without DNA. The sample table includes 16,000 or so distinct CDR3 sequences. Material: blood T cells: a sorted CD56 or NKG2C T cell subset, CD4+ or CD8+ T cells, or bulk PBMC T cells (not recorded which). The source is a man aged 18 to 69 in good health.

The chain recombines TRBV20-1 with TRBJ2-1; the TCRdb call, TRBD1, lacks DNA for checking. The length of the CDR3 is 13 residues. Germline V lookup: CDR1 DFQATT, CDR2 SNEGSKA (reference sequence). The chain's CDR3 is CSAPVVPDNEQFF.

This rearrangement joins TRBV5-1 to TRBJ1-1. CDR1 is SGHRS and CDR2 is YFSETQ in the germline V gene. The CDR3 consists of 14 residues. CDR3 region: CASSLEPAQPDAFF.

The chain couples TRBV5-1 to TRBJ2-1; TCRdb designates TRBD2, a call that cannot be tested without DNA. Germline lookup yields CDR1 SGHRS and CDR2 YFSETQ. The CDR3 covers 16 residues. The CDR3 is CASSPGSGRATHEQIF.

This rearrangement joins TRBV12-3 or TRBV12-4 to TRBJ2-7. The CDR3 length is 14 residues. CDR3 residues: CASSLGGSIGEQYF.

V gene TRBV7-2 combines with J gene TRBJ2-3; checking the TCRdb D call of TRBD2 is not possible without DNA. Germline-derived CDR1 and CDR2 are SGHTA and FQGNSA. CDR3 length: 16 residues. CDR3 sequence: CASSWGLAGSTDTQYF.

The chain links TRBV20-1 to TRBJ2-1; TCRdb outputs TRBD1, but without DNA this stays unchecked. CDR1 DFQATT and CDR2 SNEGSKA come from the germline V gene (reference sequence). This CDR3 is 15 amino acids long. The CDR3 loop is CSARPGGSSYNEQFF.